A selection of T cell receptor beta chains follows, all from one sample in a study of shared clonotypes between healthy human individuals. The data were produced by immunoSEQ multiplex PCR, yet TCRdb's version contains in-frame clones alone and is incomplete. The table records over a million clones, roughly 74% of them present only once. Material for sequencing was memory CD4+ T cells from PBMCs. Every receptor here comes from a man younger than 35 in good health. Some clones in this sample may be carry-over from other donors' samples. Each CDR3 is given with its conserved first and last residue. The order of the fields is V gene, clone size, D gene, J gene, CDR3 protein, CDR3 DNA. D genes are given only for firm matches. Only part of the rows carry a size: once, few, many, or a class if the clone is expanded.

V gene: TRBV25-1
clone size: .
D gene: .
J gene: TRBJ1-3
CDR3 protein: CASSDPGGGNTIYF
CDR3 DNA: TGTGCCAGCAGTGACCCCGGGGGTGGAAACACCATATATTTT

V gene: TRBV6-5
clone size: once
D gene: .
J gene: TRBJ1-1
CDR3 protein: CASSYSALDTEAFF
CDR3 DNA: TGTGCCAGCAGTTACTCGGCGCTCGACACTGAAGCTTTCTTT

V gene: TRBV5-1
clone size: .
D gene: .
J gene: TRBJ2-1
CDR3 protein: CASSWAGAQGNEQFF
CDR3 DNA: TGCGCCAGCAGCTGGGCCGGGGCCCAGGGGAATGAGCAGTTCTTC

V gene: TRBV7-3
clone size: .
D gene: TRBD1
J gene: TRBJ2-5
CDR3 protein: CASSRTGVRQETQYF
CDR3 DNA: TGTGCCAGCAGCCGGACAGGGGTTAGACAAGAGACCCAGTACTTC

V gene: TRBV6-4
clone size: once
D gene: .
J gene: TRBJ2-3
CDR3 protein: CANPPPAHTSSTDTQYF
CDR3 DNA: TGTGCCAACCCCCCGCCGGCCCATACTAGCTCCACAGATACGCAGTATTTT

V gene: TRBV6-1
clone size: few
D gene: .
J gene: TRBJ2-3
CDR3 protein: CASSEAPHRVNF
CDR3 DNA: TGTGCCAGCAGTGAAGCCCCCCACAGGGTGAATTTT

V gene: TRBV5-1
clone size: .
D gene: .
J gene: TRBJ1-1
CDR3 protein: CASSGGDNLPPNTEAFF
CDR3 DNA: TGCGCCAGCAGCGGAGGGGACAACCTCCCCCCGAACACTGAAGCTTTCTTT

V gene: TRBV30
clone size: .
D gene: .
J gene: TRBJ2-3
CDR3 protein: CAWSVPTFTDTQYF
CDR3 DNA: TGTGCCTGGAGTGTACCCACTTTCACAGATACGCAGTATTTT

V gene: TRBV2
clone size: .
D gene: TRBD2
J gene: TRBJ2-2
CDR3 protein: CASRWLAGSAGELFF
CDR3 DNA: TGTGCCAGCCGGTGGCTAGCGGGCTCTGCGGGGGAGCTGTTTTTT

V gene: TRBV6-4
clone size: .
D gene: .
J gene: TRBJ1-2
CDR3 protein: CASSAGQDYGYTF
CDR3 DNA: TGTGCCAGCAGTGCGGGGCAGGACTATGGCTACACCTTC

V gene: TRBV7-6
clone size: .
D gene: TRBD2
J gene: TRBJ2-2
CDR3 protein: CASSHAGLGIPGELFF
CDR3 DNA: TGTGCCAGCAGCCACGCGGGACTAGGAATTCCCGGGGAGCTGTTTTTT

V gene: TRBV4-1
clone size: .
D gene: .
J gene: TRBJ1-3
CDR3 protein: CASSQVRPRRGNTIYF
CDR3 DNA: TGCGCCAGCAGCCAAGTTCGCCCCCGAAGAGGAAACACCATATATTTT

V gene: TRBV25-1
clone size: once
D gene: TRBD1
J gene: TRBJ1-2
CDR3 protein: CASSDGTGVYGYTF
CDR3 DNA: TGTGCCAGCAGTGACGGGACAGGAGTCTATGGCTACACCTTC

V gene: TRBV6-1
clone size: .
D gene: TRBD2
J gene: TRBJ2-7
CDR3 protein: CASKRGGALGYEQYF
CDR3 DNA: TGTGCCAGCAAGCGGGGGGGCGCGTTAGGGTATGAGCAGTACTTC

V gene: TRBV18
clone size: .
D gene: .
J gene: TRBJ2-5
CDR3 protein: CASSPPAGNQETQYF
CDR3 DNA: TGTGCCAGCTCACCACCGGCGGGGAACCAAGAGACCCAGTACTTC

V gene: TRBV5-1
clone size: .
D gene: TRBD2
J gene: TRBJ2-1
CDR3 protein: CASSLIAGIYNEQFF
CDR3 DNA: TGCGCCAGCAGCCTCATAGCGGGGATTTACAATGAGCAGTTCTTC

V gene: TRBV4-1
clone size: many
D gene: .
J gene: TRBJ2-7
CDR3 protein: CASSQTGSYEQYF
CDR3 DNA: TGCGCCAGCAGCCAAACGGGATCCTACGAGCAGTACTTC

V gene: TRBV18
clone size: .
D gene: .
J gene: TRBJ1-1
CDR3 protein: CASSADRNTEAFF
CDR3 DNA: TGTGCCAGCTCCGCGGACAGAAACACTGAAGCTTTCTTT

V gene: TRBV7-9
clone size: few
D gene: .
J gene: TRBJ2-7
CDR3 protein: CASSWGGTRSYEQYF
CDR3 DNA: TGTGCCAGCAGCTGGGGCGGGACCCGATCCTACGAGCAGTACTTC

V gene: TRBV4-2
clone size: .
D gene: .
J gene: TRBJ1-3
CDR3 protein: CASSQADSSGNTIYF
CDR3 DNA: TGTGCCAGCAGCCAAGCGGACAGCTCTGGAAACACCATATATTTT

V gene: TRBV5-1
clone size: .
D gene: .
J gene: TRBJ1-3
CDR3 protein: CASSPRTGTSSGNTIYF
CDR3 DNA: TGCGCCAGCAGCCCCCGGACGGGGACCAGCTCTGGAAACACCATATATTTT

V gene: TRBV28
clone size: few
D gene: TRBD2
J gene: TRBJ2-3
CDR3 protein: CASSFPGASGRATDTQYF
CDR3 DNA: TGTGCCAGCAGTTTCCCAGGGGCTAGCGGGAGGGCCACAGATACGCAGTATTTT

V gene: TRBV30
clone size: .
D gene: .
J gene: TRBJ1-2
CDR3 protein: CAWSELDGYTF
CDR3 DNA: TGTGCCTGGAGTGAACTCGACGGCTACACCTTC

V gene: TRBV2
clone size: once
D gene: .
J gene: TRBJ2-3
CDR3 protein: CASGSGTLADTQYF
CDR3 DNA: TGTGCCAGCGGCTCCGGGACATTGGCAGATACGCAGTATTTT

V gene: TRBV28
clone size: .
D gene: .
J gene: TRBJ1-5
CDR3 protein: CATTGGGKHQPQHF
CDR3 DNA: TGTGCCACTACCGGGGGAGGTAAACATCAGCCCCAGCATTTT

V gene: TRBV4-1
clone size: .
D gene: TRBD1
J gene: TRBJ2-5
CDR3 protein: CASSLTGTKETQYF
CDR3 DNA: TGCGCCAGCAGCCTGACAGGGACAAAGGAGACCCAGTACTTC

V gene: TRBV5-1
clone size: few
D gene: TRBD2
J gene: TRBJ2-5
CDR3 protein: CASSSSAGGRGTQYF
CDR3 DNA: TGCGCCAGCAGCTCTTCAGCGGGAGGGAGGGGGACCCAGTACTTC

V gene: TRBV28
clone size: .
D gene: .
J gene: TRBJ1-1
CDR3 protein: CASSQTEAFF
CDR3 DNA: TGTGCCAGCAGCCAGACTGAAGCTTTCTTT

V gene: TRBV5-6
clone size: .
D gene: .
J gene: TRBJ2-3
CDR3 protein: CASSYRAPHTDTQYF
CDR3 DNA: TGTGCCAGCAGCTACAGGGCCCCCCACACAGATACGCAGTATTTT

V gene: TRBV6-6
clone size: .
D gene: .
J gene: TRBJ2-3
CDR3 protein: CASTGVTDTQYF
CDR3 DNA: TGTGCCAGCACGGGGGTCACAGATACGCAGTATTTT

V gene: TRBV6-5
clone size: .
D gene: .
J gene: TRBJ2-1
CDR3 protein: CATRLDPTSYNEQFF
CDR3 DNA: TGTGCCACCCGACTCGACCCGACTTCCTACAATGAGCAGTTCTTC

V gene: TRBV18
clone size: .
D gene: TRBD1
J gene: TRBJ1-2
CDR3 protein: CASSPPTGGVYGYTF
CDR3 DNA: TGTGCCAGCTCACCACCGACAGGGGGCGTCTATGGCTACACCTTC

V gene: TRBV10-2
clone size: .
D gene: .
J gene: TRBJ2-7
CDR3 protein: CASSPRVDEQYF
CDR3 DNA: TGCGCCAGCAGTCCCAGGGTCGACGAGCAGTACTTC

V gene: TRBV6-1
clone size: once
D gene: TRBD2
J gene: TRBJ2-1
CDR3 protein: CASSEAASGWEQFF
CDR3 DNA: TGTGCCAGCAGTGAAGCGGCTAGCGGGTGGGAGCAGTTCTTC

V gene: TRBV6-6
clone size: .
D gene: .
J gene: TRBJ2-2
CDR3 protein: CASRDSANTGELFF
CDR3 DNA: TGTGCCAGCAGAGACAGCGCGAACACCGGGGAGCTGTTTTTT

V gene: TRBV7-2
clone size: .
D gene: .
J gene: TRBJ2-6
CDR3 protein: CASSLASSGANVLTF
CDR3 DNA: TGTGCCAGCAGCTTAGCTAGCTCTGGGGCCAACGTCCTGACTTTC

V gene: TRBV30
clone size: many
D gene: .
J gene: TRBJ1-1
CDR3 protein: CAWTTQGSGTEAFF
CDR3 DNA: TGTGCCTGGACCACACAGGGCAGTGGGACTGAAGCTTTCTTT

V gene: TRBV29-1
clone size: .
D gene: .
J gene: TRBJ2-5
CDR3 protein: CSVESSQETQYF
CDR3 DNA: TGCAGCGTTGAATCCAGCCAAGAGACCCAGTACTTC

V gene: TRBV7-7
clone size: .
D gene: TRBD1
J gene: TRBJ2-7
CDR3 protein: CASSSPDRGIYEQYF
CDR3 DNA: TGTGCCAGCAGCTCGCCGGACAGGGGGATCTACGAGCAGTACTTC

V gene: TRBV29-1
clone size: .
D gene: TRBD1
J gene: TRBJ2-1
CDR3 protein: CSVGQGMDNEQFF
CDR3 DNA: TGCAGCGTTGGACAGGGGATGGACAATGAGCAGTTCTTC

V gene: TRBV7-8
clone size: .
D gene: .
J gene: TRBJ2-5
CDR3 protein: CASSLRAQGETQYF
CDR3 DNA: TGTGCCAGCAGCTTAAGGGCTCAAGGGGAGACCCAGTACTTC

V gene: TRBV14
clone size: few
D gene: .
J gene: TRBJ1-4
CDR3 protein: CASSLTGSEKLFF
CDR3 DNA: TGTGCCAGCAGCCTGACAGGAAGTGAAAAACTGTTTTTT

V gene: TRBV5-1
clone size: .
D gene: TRBD1
J gene: TRBJ2-7
CDR3 protein: CASSLALTGVYEQYF
CDR3 DNA: TGCGCCAGCAGCTTGGCCTTGACAGGGGTCTACGAGCAGTACTTC

V gene: TRBV6-5
clone size: few
D gene: .
J gene: TRBJ2-7
CDR3 protein: CASRPPGYEQYF
CDR3 DNA: TGTGCCAGCAGGCCCCCCGGGTACGAGCAGTACTTC

V gene: TRBV5-8
clone size: .
D gene: .
J gene: TRBJ1-1
CDR3 protein: CASSLFRDTEAFF
CDR3 DNA: TGTGCCAGCAGCTTGTTCCGGGACACTGAAGCTTTCTTT

V gene: TRBV5-1
clone size: .
D gene: .
J gene: TRBJ2-1
CDR3 protein: CASSPLRGSYNEQFF
CDR3 DNA: TGCGCCAGCAGCCCCCTTCGGGGTTCCTACAATGAGCAGTTCTTC

V gene: TRBV19
clone size: .
D gene: TRBD2
J gene: TRBJ2-3
CDR3 protein: CASSMVLAGAPRDTQYF
CDR3 DNA: TGTGCCAGTAGTATGGTCCTAGCGGGAGCGCCACGAGATACGCAGTATTTT